This T cell receptor (beta chain) was sequenced during a study of regulatory T cells in long-lasting Graves disease. General study findings and limits: There was favoring of TRBV28, TRBJ1-2 and TRBJ2-5 in persistent disease.

Both iRepertoire HTBI primers and Arm-PCR of CDR3 regions were used to build the TCR beta libraries. TCRdb analysed the multiplex PCR reads with MiXCR anew, one entry per CDR3 protein. The sample has hundreds of thousands of distinct CDR3 sequences, about 16% seen once; the top ten hold 20% to 25%. The CDR3 length is 12 residues. With 5 bases removed from V and 8 bases from J, the gap between germline ends came to 10 bases. Germline-derived CDR1 and CDR2 are KGHSH and LQKENI. Specified time point: newly diagnosed GD, antithyroid drugs for less than 3 months. RNA from PBMCs was the source of the TCR library. On this clonotype: Its antigen is not known.

These same data were also listed under a study on T cells in Graves' hyperthyroidism and ophthalmopathy. That source notes: The study based diagnoses on clinical symptoms, serum thyroxine and TRAb, thyroid ultrasound and orbital computed tomography.

The sequence came from a woman between 40 and 65 years old with Graves disease. This rearrangement joins TRBV18 to TRBJ1-5; D is unresolved. The source material was peripheral blood mononuclear cells (PBMCs), sampled at new diagnosis, from a patient treated with antithyroid drugs. CDR3 sequence reads: CASSKIGEPQHF. The DNA of the CDR3 is TGTGCCAGCTCAAAAATTGGAGAGCCCCAGCATTTT.